Included here is one T cell receptor (beta chain) sequence, with context. This record belongs to a study of patients and donors after allogeneic stem cell transplantation. TCRdb re-called the RT-PCR reads through MiXCR, storing one row per CDR3 protein. The sample records a few hundred thousand distinct CDR3 sequences, over 30% being singletons. Input material: blood, either unsorted or a sorted T cell fraction (not recorded which). The TCR comes from a human donor who was either an allogeneic HSCT recipient or a stem cell or donor lymphocyte infusion donor (not recorded which). It is not recorded whose cells these are; they may come from a transplant donor.

The CDR3 region has the DNA TGTGCCAGCAGCGTCCTGGGACAGGGTCCAAATAATTCACCCCTCCACTTT. This gives the protein CASSVLGQGPNNSPLHF. The chain joins TRBV9 to TRBJ1-6; 9 positions match TRBD1. The CDR3 is 17 residues long. Germline values: CDR1 SGDLS, CDR2 YYNGEE. V gave up 2 bases and J gave up 5 bases; unmatched junction bases: 8.